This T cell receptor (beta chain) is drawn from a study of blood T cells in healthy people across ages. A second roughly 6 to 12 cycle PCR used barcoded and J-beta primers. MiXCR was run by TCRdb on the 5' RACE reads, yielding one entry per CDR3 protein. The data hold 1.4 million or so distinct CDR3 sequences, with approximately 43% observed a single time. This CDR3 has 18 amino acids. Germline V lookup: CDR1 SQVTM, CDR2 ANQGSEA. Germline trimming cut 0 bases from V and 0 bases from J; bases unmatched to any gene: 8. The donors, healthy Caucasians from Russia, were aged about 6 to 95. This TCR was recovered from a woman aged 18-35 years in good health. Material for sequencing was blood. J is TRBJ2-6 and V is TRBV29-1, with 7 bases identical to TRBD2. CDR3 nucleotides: TGCAGCGTTGAAGATAATCAGCGGGGCCTCTCTGGGGCCAACGTCCTGACTTTC. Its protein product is CSVEDNQRGLSGANVLTF.